These 17 T cell receptor beta chains originate from one sample sequenced in a study of shared clonotypes between healthy human individuals. Naive CD8 cells lacked CD45RO and underwent positive selection for CCR7, leaving out terminally differentiated effector memory CD45RA+ cells. Generated by immunoSEQ multiplex PCR, the TCRdb table keeps only in-frame clones and is missing some. The sample holds millions of clones, about 95% seen once. The sequencing input was naive CD8+ T cells sorted from blood. These receptors were taken from a man aged 18-30 years in good health.

CDR3 loop: CATRLAGSYEQYF. CDR3 DNA: TGTGCCACCAGACTAGCGGGATCCTACGAGCAGTACTTC. This chain connects TRBV19 to TRBJ2-7; 11 positions agree with TRBD2. This CDR3 region has 13 residues. Trimming cost V 10 bases and J 1 base; bases outside gene matches: 3. Germline CDR1 is LNHDA and CDR2 is SQIVND (reference sequence).

The rearrangement joins TRBV7-9 to TRBJ2-1, with 7 bases that match TRBD1. The CDR3 is made up of 14 amino acids. CDR1 and CDR2 from the germline V gene are SEHNR and FQNEAQ (reference sequence). The V segment lost 6 bases and the J segment 7 bases; nucleotides outside the gene matches: 9. The DNA of the CDR3 is TGTGCCAGCAGTTACTATACACAGGGGAATGAGCAGTTCTTC. It translates to CASSYYTQGNEQFF.

The V gene is TRBV4-1, the J gene TRBJ2-5; maybe TRBD2 (7 bases). The CDR3 has 16 amino acids. Trimming pared 1 base from V and 7 bases from J, leaving 19 bases between. Germline loops: CDR1 MGHRA, CDR2 YSYEKL. The CDR3 coding sequence is TGCGCCAGCAGCCAAGGGACGGGGGGCCTCTTAGGGACCCAGTACTTC. As protein: CASSQGTGGLLGTQYF.

The J gene is TRBJ2-5, the V gene TRBV19; D ambiguous. This CDR3 has 17 amino acids. CDR1 and CDR2 from the germline V gene are LNHDA and SQIVND (reference sequence). V shed 5 bases and J shed 5 bases, with 24 bases lying between them. This chain's CDR3 is CASSPPKNGPRAETQYF. The DNA for the CDR3 is TGTGCCAGTAGTCCACCAAAAAACGGGCCCCGCGCGGAGACCCAGTACTTC. Full variable domain (missing parts from reference TRBV19 and TRBJ2-5): DGGITQSPKYLFRKEGQNVTLSCEQNLNHDAMYWYRQDPGQGLRLIYYSQIVNDFQKGDIAEGYSVSREKKESFPLTVTSAQKNPTAFYLCASSPPKNGPRAETQYFGPGTRLLVL.

This chain joins TRBV6-1 and TRBJ2-7; 9 positions agree with TRBD1. V shed 4 bases and J 4 bases; nucleotides not matched to a gene: 5. The CDR3 runs 14 residues. Germline CDR1 is MNHNS and CDR2 is SASEGT. The CDR3 loop reads CASSVGQGYYEQYF. The CDR3 DNA reads TGTGCCAGCAGTGTAGGACAGGGGTATTACGAGCAGTACTTC.

CDR3 nucleotides: TGTGCCAGCAGTGATCGAACGGGCGAGCAGTACTTC. Protein sequence: CASSDRTGEQYF. This chain uses TRBV2 with TRBJ2-7; D remains ambiguous. Trimming took off 3 bases at V and 6 bases at J, with 9 bases between the two ends. The CDR3 is 12 residues long. Germline V gene sequence: CDR1 SNHLY, CDR2 FYNNEI.

Written as DNA, the CDR3 is TGTGCCAGCAGCAAAGGTGACCGTTCTAGCACAGATACGCAGTATTTT. It translates to CASSKGDRSSTDTQYF. V usage is TRBV21-1 and J usage is TRBJ2-3. TRBV21-1 is recorded as a pseudogene. The CDR3 is made up of 16 amino acids.

The gene calls are TRBV7-8 and TRBJ2-1, with a possible D match to TRBD1 (5 bases). Germline CDR1 reads SGHVS; CDR2 reads FQNEAQ. CDR3 length: 14 residues. Trimming removed 0 bases at V and 7 bases at J, with 10 bases between. The chain's CDR3 is CASSLAQGVNEQFF. In DNA form, the CDR3 reads TGTGCCAGCAGCTTAGCGCAAGGGGTTAATGAGCAGTTCTTC.

This clone was observed a single time. This chain connects TRBV5-4 to TRBJ2-5; TRBD2 aligns across 14 bases. The CDR3 extends over 17 amino acids. V was clipped by 0 bases and J by 4 bases; unmatched bases: 5. Germline CDR1 is SGHNT and CDR2 is YYREEE (reference sequence). This CDR3 reads CASSLVGLAGEGETQYF. The CDR3 nucleotides are TGTGCCAGCAGCTTGGTGGGACTAGCGGGAGAGGGAGAGACCCAGTACTTC.

This chain links TRBV5-6 with TRBJ2-3; 7 bases match TRBD2. Losses at the gene ends were 4 bases for V and 7 bases for J; bases not matched to a gene: 15. The CDR3 is 16 residues long. Germline V CDR1 and CDR2: SGHDT, YYEEEE. The CDR3 reads CASSKRRGREDYTQYF. The CDR3 DNA reads TGTGCCAGCAGCAAACGGAGAGGGAGGGAGGACTATACGCAGTATTTT.

This clone was seen only a few times. The DNA of the CDR3 is TGTGCCAGCAGCTTAGCAGAAAAACTGTTTTTT. It specifies CASSLAEKLFF. The chain combines TRBV13 with TRBJ1-4; D not resolved. Germline values: CDR1 PRHDT, CDR2 FYEKMQ (reference sequence). Trimming stripped 1 base from V and 8 bases from J, with 2 bases between. This CDR3 has 11 amino acids. The entire variable domain, with the rest obtained from reference TRBV13 and TRBJ1-4, is as follows: AAGVIQSPRHLIKEKRETATLKCYPIPRHDTVYWYQQGPGQDPQFLISFYEKMQSDKGSIPDRFSAQQFSDYHSELNMSSLELGDSALYFCASSLAEKLFFGSGTQLSVL.

The gene calls are TRBV6-1 and TRBJ1-2; possibly TRBD1 for D (6 bases). Trimming took 10 bases from V and 4 from J, leaving 22 bases between them. Germline V gene data show CDR1 as MNHNS and CDR2 as SASEGT. The CDR3 covers 15 residues. The CDR3 coding sequence is TGTGCCACCCCCTTAATCAGGGGCGATCGCTATGGCTACACCTTC. Translation: CATPLIRGDRYGYTF.

On this clone: Other DNA sequences of this sample code for an identical CDR3. V is TRBV27 and J is TRBJ2-7; 8 bases map to TRBD2. The CDR3 has 15 residues. Per the germline V gene, CDR1 is MNHEY and CDR2 is SMNVEV (reference sequence). Trimming at V came to 2 bases and at J to 0 bases, leaving 3 bases not matched to a gene. The CDR3 loop reads CASSLAGGGSYEQYF. The CDR3 DNA sequence: TGTGCCAGCAGTTTAGCGGGAGGTGGCTCCTACGAGCAGTACTTC.

CDR3 region: CASSLGLAGQGYNEQFF. In DNA, the CDR3 is TGTGCCAGCAGCTTGGGCCTCGCGGGACAGGGCTACAATGAGCAGTTCTTC. The chain is built from TRBV7-2 and TRBJ2-1, with 9 bases identical to TRBD1. Trimming cost V 3 bases and J 3 bases; bases outside gene matches: 9. This CDR3 region has 17 residues. In germline, CDR1 is SGHTA, CDR2 FQGNSA.

The J gene is TRBJ1-2, the V gene TRBV29-1, with D tentatively TRBD1 (5 bases). The V gene lost 5 bases and the J gene lost 2 bases, with 12 bases spanning the gap. The CDR3 is made up of 13 amino acids. Looked up from germline, CDR1 is SQVTM and CDR2 is ANQGSEA. The CDR3 protein is CSVRSGPNYGYTF. DNA for the CDR3: TGCAGCGTTCGTTCGGGACCGAACTATGGCTACACCTTC.

The chain couples TRBV6-6 to TRBJ2-1, with no clear D. The CDR3 length is 11 residues. The ends were cut back, 6 bases at V and 7 bases at J, with 7 bases in the middle. In germline, CDR1 is MNHNY, CDR2 SVGAGI (reference sequence). The CDR3 DNA sequence: TGTGCCAGCAGCCTAGGGAATGAGCAGTTCTTC. It translates to CASSLGNEQFF.

The chain has TRBV6-6 and TRBJ2-1; 7 bases are a match to TRBD2. The CDR3 is 14 residues long. Per the germline V gene, CDR1 is MNHNY and CDR2 is SVGAGI (reference sequence). V gave up 5 bases and J gave up 9 bases; unmatched junction bases: 10. The CDR3 DNA reads as TGTGCCAGCAGTGCGGGACTACCCATAAGTGAGCAGTTCTTC. Translating it yields CASSAGLPISEQFF.